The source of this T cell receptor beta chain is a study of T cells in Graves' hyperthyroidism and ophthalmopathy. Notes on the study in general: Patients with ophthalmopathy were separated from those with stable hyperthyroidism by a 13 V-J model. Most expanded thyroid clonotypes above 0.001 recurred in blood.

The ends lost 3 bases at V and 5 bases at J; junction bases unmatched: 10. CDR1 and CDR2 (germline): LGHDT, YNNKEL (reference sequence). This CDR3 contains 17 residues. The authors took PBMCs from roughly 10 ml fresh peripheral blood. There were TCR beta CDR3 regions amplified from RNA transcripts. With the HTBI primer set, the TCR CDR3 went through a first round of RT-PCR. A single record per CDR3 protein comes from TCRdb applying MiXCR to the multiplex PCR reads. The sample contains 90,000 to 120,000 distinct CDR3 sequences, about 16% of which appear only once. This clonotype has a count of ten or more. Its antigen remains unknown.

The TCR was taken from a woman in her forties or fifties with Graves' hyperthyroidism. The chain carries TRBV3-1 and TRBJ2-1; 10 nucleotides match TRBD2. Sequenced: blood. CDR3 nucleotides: TGTGCCAGCAGCCAGACAACCTGGACTAGCGGTGACAATGAGCAGTTCTTC. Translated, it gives CASSQTTWTSGDNEQFF.